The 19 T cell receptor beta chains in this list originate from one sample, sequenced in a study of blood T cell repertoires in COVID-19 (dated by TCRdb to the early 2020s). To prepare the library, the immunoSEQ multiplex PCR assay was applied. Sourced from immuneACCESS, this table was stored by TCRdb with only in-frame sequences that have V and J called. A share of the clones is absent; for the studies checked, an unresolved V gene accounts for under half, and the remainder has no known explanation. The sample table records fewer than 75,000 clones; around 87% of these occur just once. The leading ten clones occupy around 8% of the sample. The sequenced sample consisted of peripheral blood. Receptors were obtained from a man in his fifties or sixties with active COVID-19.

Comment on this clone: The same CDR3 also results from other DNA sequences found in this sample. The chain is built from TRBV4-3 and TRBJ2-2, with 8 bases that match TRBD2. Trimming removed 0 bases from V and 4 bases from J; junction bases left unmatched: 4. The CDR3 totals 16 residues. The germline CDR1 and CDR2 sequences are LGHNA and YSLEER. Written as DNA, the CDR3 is TGCGCCAGCAGCCAAGATAGGCTAGCGGGCACCGGGGAGCTGTTTTTT. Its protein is CASSQDRLAGTGELFF.

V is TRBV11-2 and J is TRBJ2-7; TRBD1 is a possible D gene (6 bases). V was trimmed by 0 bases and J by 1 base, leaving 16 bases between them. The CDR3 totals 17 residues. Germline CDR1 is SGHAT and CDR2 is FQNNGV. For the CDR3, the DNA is TGTGCCAGCAGCTTAGATCGACAGGTCGGAAAATCCTACGAGCAGTACTTC. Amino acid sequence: CASSLDRQVGKSYEQYF.

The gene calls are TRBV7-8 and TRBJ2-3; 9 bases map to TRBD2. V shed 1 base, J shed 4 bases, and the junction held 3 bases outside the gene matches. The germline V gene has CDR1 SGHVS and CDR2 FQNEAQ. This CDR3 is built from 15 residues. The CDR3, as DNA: TGTGCCAGCAGCTTAGGTAGCGGGGGCTCAGATACGCAGTATTTT. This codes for CASSLGSGGSDTQYF.

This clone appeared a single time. CDR3 loop: CASSPGLAGESSYEQYF. The CDR3 coding sequence is TGTGCCAGCTCACCAGGACTAGCGGGGGAAAGCTCCTACGAGCAGTACTTC. V and J are TRBV18 and TRBJ2-7, with 13 bases matching TRBD2. CDR3 length equals 17 residues. Germline V gives CDR1 KGHSH, CDR2 LQKENI. The ends lost 2 bases at V and 0 bases at J; junction bases unmatched: 4.

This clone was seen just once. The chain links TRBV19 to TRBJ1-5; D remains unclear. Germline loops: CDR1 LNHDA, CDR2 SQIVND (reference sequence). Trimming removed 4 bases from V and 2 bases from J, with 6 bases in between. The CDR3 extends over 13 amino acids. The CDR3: CASSTPGNQPQHF. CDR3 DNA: TGTGCCAGTAGTACCCCAGGCAATCAGCCCCAGCATTTT.

The CDR3 DNA follows: TGTGCCAGCTCACCCCCCCAGGGGTATAGCACAGATACGCAGTATTTT. It yields the protein CASSPPQGYSTDTQYF. The V and J genes are TRBV18 and TRBJ2-3; possibly TRBD1 for D (6 bases). Trimming left V 3 bases short and J 0 bases short, with 13 bases between. CDR3 size: 16 residues. In germline, CDR1 is KGHSH, CDR2 LQKENI.

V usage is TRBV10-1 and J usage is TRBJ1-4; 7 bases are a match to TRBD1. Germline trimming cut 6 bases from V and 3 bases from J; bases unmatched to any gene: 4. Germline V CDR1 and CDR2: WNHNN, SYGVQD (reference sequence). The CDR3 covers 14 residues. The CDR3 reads CASRMTGPNEKLFF. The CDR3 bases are TGCGCCAGCAGGATGACAGGGCCTAATGAAAAACTGTTTTTT.

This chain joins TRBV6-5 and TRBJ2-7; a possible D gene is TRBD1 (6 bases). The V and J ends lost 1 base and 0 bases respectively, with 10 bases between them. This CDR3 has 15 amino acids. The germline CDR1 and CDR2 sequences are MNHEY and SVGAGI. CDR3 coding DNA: TGTGCCAGCAGTTACTTTCAGGGGAGCTCCTACGAGCAGTACTTC. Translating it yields CASSYFQGSSYEQYF.

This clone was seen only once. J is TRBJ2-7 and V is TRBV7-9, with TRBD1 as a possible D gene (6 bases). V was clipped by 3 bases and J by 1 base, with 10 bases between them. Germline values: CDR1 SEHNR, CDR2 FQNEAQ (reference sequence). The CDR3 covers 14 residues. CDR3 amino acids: CASSFRTESYEQYF. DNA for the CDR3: TGTGCCAGCAGCTTCAGGACAGAGTCCTACGAGCAGTACTTC. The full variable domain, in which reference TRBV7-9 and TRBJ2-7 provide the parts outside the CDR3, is DTGVSQNPRHKITKRGQNVTFRCDPISEHNRLYWYRQTLGQGPEFLTYFQNEAQLEKSRLLSDRFSAERPKGSFSTLEIQRTEQGDSAMYLCASSFRTESYEQYFGPGTRLTVT.

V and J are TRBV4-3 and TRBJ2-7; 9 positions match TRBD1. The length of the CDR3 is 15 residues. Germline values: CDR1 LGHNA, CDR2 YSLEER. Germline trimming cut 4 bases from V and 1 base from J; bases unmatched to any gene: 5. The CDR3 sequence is CASSLQQGASYEQYF. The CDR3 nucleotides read TGCGCCAGCAGCCTACAACAGGGGGCATCCTACGAGCAGTACTTC.

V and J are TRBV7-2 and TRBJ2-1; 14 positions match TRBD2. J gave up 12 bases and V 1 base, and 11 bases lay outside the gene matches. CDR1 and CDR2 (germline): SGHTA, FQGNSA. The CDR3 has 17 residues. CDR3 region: CASSLGGTSGRQRGQFF. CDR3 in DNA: TGTGCCAGCAGCTTAGGTGGGACTAGCGGGAGACAAAGAGGGCAGTTCTTC.

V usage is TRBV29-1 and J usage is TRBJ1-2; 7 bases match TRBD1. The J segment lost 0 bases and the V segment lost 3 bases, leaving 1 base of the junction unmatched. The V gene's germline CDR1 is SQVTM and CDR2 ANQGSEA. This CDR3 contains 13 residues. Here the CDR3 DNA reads TGCAGCGTTGAGGACAGGACTAACTATGGCTACACCTTC. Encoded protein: CSVEDRTNYGYTF. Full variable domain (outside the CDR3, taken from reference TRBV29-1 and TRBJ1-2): SAVISQKPSRDICQRGTSLTIQCQVDSQVTMMFWYRQQPGQSLTLIATANQGSEATYESGFVIDKFPISRPNLTFSTLTVSNMSPEDSSIYLCSVEDRTNYGYTFGSGTRLTVV.

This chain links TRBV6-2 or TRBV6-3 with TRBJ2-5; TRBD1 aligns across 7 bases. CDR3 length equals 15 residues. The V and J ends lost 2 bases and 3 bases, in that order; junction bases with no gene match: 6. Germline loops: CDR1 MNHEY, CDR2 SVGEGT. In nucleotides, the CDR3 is TGTGCCAGCAGTTACGACTCGACAGGGAAAGAGACCCAGTACTTC. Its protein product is CASSYDSTGKETQYF.

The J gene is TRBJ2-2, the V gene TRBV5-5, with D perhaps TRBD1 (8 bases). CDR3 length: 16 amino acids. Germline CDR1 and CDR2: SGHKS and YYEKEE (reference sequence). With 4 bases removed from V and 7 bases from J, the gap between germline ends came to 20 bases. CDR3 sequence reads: CASSPRTGLADGELFF. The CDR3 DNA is TGTGCCAGCAGCCCCCGGACAGGGCTAGCGGACGGGGAGCTGTTTTTT.

This CDR3 is CASSGTGPPGANVLTF. As DNA, the CDR3 is TGTGCCAGCAGCGGGACAGGACCCCCGGGGGCCAACGTCCTGACTTTC. The chain carries TRBV6-2 or TRBV6-3 and TRBJ2-6, with 8 bases that match TRBD1. J gave up 4 bases and V 6 bases, and 8 bases lay outside the gene matches. The CDR3 extends over 16 amino acids. Germline CDR1 is MNHEY and CDR2 is SVGEGT.

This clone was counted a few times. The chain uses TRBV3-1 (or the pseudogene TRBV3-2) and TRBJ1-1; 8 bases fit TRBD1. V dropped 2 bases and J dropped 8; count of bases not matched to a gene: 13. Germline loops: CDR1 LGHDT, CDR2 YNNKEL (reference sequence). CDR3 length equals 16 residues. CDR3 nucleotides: TGTGCCAGCAGCCAACGGGGGCGACAGGGGAGCCCCGAAGCTTTCTTT. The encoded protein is CASSQRGRQGSPEAFF.

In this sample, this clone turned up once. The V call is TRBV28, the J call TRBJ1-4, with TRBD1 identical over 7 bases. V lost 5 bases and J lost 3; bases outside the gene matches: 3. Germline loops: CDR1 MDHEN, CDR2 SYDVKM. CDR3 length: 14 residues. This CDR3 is CASSPTGANEKLFF. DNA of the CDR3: TGTGCCAGCAGTCCTACAGGGGCTAATGAAAAACTGTTTTTT.

For the CDR3, the DNA is TGTGCTACCGGGACAGGGGCGACTAGCGGGAGGGCCCGATCCTACAATGAGCAGTTCTTC. It specifies CATGTGATSGRARSYNEQFF. The rearrangement joins TRBV30 to TRBJ2-1, with 14 positions matching TRBD2. The length of the CDR3 is 20 residues. Germline CDR1 GTSNPN, CDR2 SVGIG (reference sequence).

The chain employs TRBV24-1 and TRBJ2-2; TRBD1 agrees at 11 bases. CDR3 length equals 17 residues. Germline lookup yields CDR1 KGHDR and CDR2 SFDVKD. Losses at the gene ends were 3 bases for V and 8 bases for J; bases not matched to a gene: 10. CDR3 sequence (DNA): TGTGCCACCAGTGATCTTCGGACAGGGGGCGCATCGGGGGAGCTGTTTTTT. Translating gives CATSDLRTGGASGELFF.